Below, one T cell receptor beta chain is given with its context. Its matching antigen is unknown. The entry originates in a study of graft-versus-host responses after intestinal transplantation. Study in general: Every transplant recipient was induced with anti-thymocyte globulin, then maintained on tacrolimus and steroids for around 3 years.

Assay used: immunoSEQ multiplex PCR; TCRdb lists only in-frame clones, some missing. The sample has 55,000 to 70,000 clones; around 91% are singletons. Trimming removed 5 bases from V and 0 bases from J; junction bases left unmatched: 4. CDR1 is SGHAT, CDR2 FQNNGV, per germline. CDR3 length: 15 amino acids. Regarding the study as a whole: Early after transplant, HvG clones declined as circulating GvH clones peaked. In recipient marrow, GvH clones were found, and some appeared first in ileum or blood.

Sample: PBMCs, taken around 120 days after intestinal transplantation. The receptor was isolated from a human patient who received an intestinal transplant, so some T cells may come from the graft donor. The rearrangement uses TRBV11-2 and TRBJ2-5, with 9 bases lining up with TRBD1. The CDR3 sequence: CASSDWTGDQETQYF. CDR3 DNA sequence: TGTGCCAGCAGCGATTGGACAGGGGACCAAGAGACCCAGTACTTC.